This TCR beta chain was documented in a study of blood T cells in healthy people across ages. Germline lookup yields CDR1 SNHLY and CDR2 FYNNEI. CDR3 length: 16 residues. Primed by a sample-barcoded 5' primer and a J-beta primer mix, a second PCR proceeded for 7 to 11 cycles. Via MiXCR, TCRdb re-called the 5' RACE reads, giving one row per CDR3 protein. The sample consists of around 1,000,000 distinct CDR3 sequences, under 30% of them appearing once. This sample was also put to use in a study of T cells of mothers and their children.

This clonotype was sampled from a girl aged 2 to 10 in good health. Sequenced: blood. The J gene is TRBJ2-5, the V gene TRBV2, with 7 bases matching TRBD2. The DNA end is a closer match to TRBJ2-1, so the J assignment may be wrong. The CDR3 bases are TGTGCCAGCAGTGAAGATACAATATACTTACTAGCGGAGCAGTTCTTC. Translation: CASSEDTIYLLAEQFF.